These 7 T cell receptor beta chains share one sample of origin, sequenced in a study of cytomegalovirus exposure and HLA in healthy donors. Primers included in the PCR were 60 Vbeta and 13 Jbeta primers. Sequenced by immunoSEQ multiplex PCR; TCRdb stores in-frame clones only, minus some. This sample has some 78,000 clones, with around 70% found just once. Sequencing used PBMCs. Every receptor here comes from a middle-aged woman in good health and CMV-seropositive.

Concerning this clone: The sample contains more than one DNA sequence encoding this CDR3. The V and J genes are TRBV29-1 and TRBJ2-7; tentatively, D is TRBD1 (5 bases). The CDR3 sequence is 11 residues long. Germline assignment: CDR1 SQVTM and CDR2 ANQGSEA. Between the trimmed V and J ends, which lost 7 bases and 2 bases, there was a span of 9 bases. This chain's CDR3 is CSAGQTYEQYF. The CDR3 coding sequence is TGCAGCGCTGGACAAACCTACGAGCAGTACTTC.

Only a few counts were recorded for this clone. The chain has TRBV5-5 and TRBJ1-6, with 10 bases lining up with TRBD1. This CDR3 has 17 amino acids. Germline V lookup: CDR1 SGHKS, CDR2 YYEKEE (reference sequence). V trimming: 4 bases; J trimming: 1 base; junction bases outside the gene matches: 5. CDR3 coding DNA: TGTGCCAGCAGCCTCCGACAGGGGGCTTCCTATAATTCACCCCTCCACTTT. It codes for CASSLRQGASYNSPLHF.

The rearrangement joins TRBV5-5 to TRBJ1-4, with D unclear. The germline CDR1 and CDR2 sequences are SGHKS and YYEKEE (reference sequence). V lost 6 bases and J lost 3, with 12 bases in between. This CDR3 contains 14 residues. The CDR3 nucleotides are TGTGCCAGCACCCCTGAGGCGTCTAATGAAAAACTGTTTTTT. As protein: CASTPEASNEKLFF.

The chain employs TRBV5-1 and TRBJ2-3; 9 positions agree with TRBD2. CDR1 and CDR2 (germline): SGHRS, YFSETQ. This CDR3 is built from 17 residues. V dropped 4 bases and J dropped 0; count of bases not matched to a gene: 9. The CDR3 reads CASSTARTSESTDTQYF. The CDR3 DNA is TGCGCCAGCAGCACCGCCAGGACTAGCGAAAGCACAGATACGCAGTATTTT.

The rearrangement uses TRBV4-2 and TRBJ2-1, with 7 bases identical to TRBD1. V was pared by 2 bases and J by 5 bases, with 3 bases of the junction left unmatched. Germline V gene lookup returns CDR1 LGHNA and CDR2 YNFKEQ. The CDR3 is 14 amino acids. The CDR3 nucleotides are TGTGCCAGCAGCCAACCCCAGGGGGACAATGAGCAGTTCTTC. Protein product: CASSQPQGDNEQFF.

The chain links TRBV6-6 to TRBJ1-4, with D possibly being TRBD1 (5 bases). Trimming took 5 bases from V and 8 from J, leaving 21 bases between them. The CDR3 contains 16 residues. Germline V CDR1 and CDR2: MNHNY, SVGAGI (reference sequence). Written as DNA, the CDR3 is TGTGCCAGCAGTCAACATGACCTAGGGGCGTACGAAAAACTGTTTTTT. Translated, it gives CASSQHDLGAYEKLFF.

The rearrangement uses TRBV7-9 and TRBJ1-4; D is unresolved. Trimming cost V 2 bases and J 0 bases, with 7 bases left between them. This CDR3 has 15 amino acids. The germline CDR1 and CDR2 sequences are SEHNR and FQNEAQ (reference sequence). Here the CDR3 reads CASSLLPATNEKLFF. CDR3 sequence (DNA): TGTGCCAGCAGCTTACTTCCTGCAACTAATGAAAAACTGTTTTTT.